The 25 T cell receptor beta chains below were found in one sample sequenced in a study of shared clonotypes between healthy human individuals. Here immunoSEQ multiplex PCR was the method, and the copy in TCRdb shows in-frame clones only, minus some. The sample comprises under 600,000 clones, around 76% of which are singletons, and 9.5% to 15% rests with the top ten. Sequences were obtained from PBMCs. The receptors shown here come from a woman in her thirties or forties in good health. Some clones in this sample may be carry-over from other donors' samples.

The V gene is TRBV19, the J gene TRBJ2-2; D could derive from TRBD1 or TRBD2 (6 bases each). The CDR3 contains 17 residues. Germline V CDR1 and CDR2: LNHDA, SQIVND (reference sequence). Trimming cost V 0 bases and J 0 bases, with 11 bases left between them. Here the CDR3 DNA reads TGTGCCAGTAGTATAGAAGGAGGGGGTACGAACACCGGGGAGCTGTTTTTT. Amino acids: CASSIEGGGTNTGELFF.

This chain connects TRBV9 to TRBJ1-1; D might be TRBD1 (6 bases). There are 14 residues in the CDR3. Trimming removed 4 bases at V and 0 bases at J, with 10 bases between. CDR1 and CDR2 from the germline V gene are SGDLS and YYNGEE. The CDR3 coding sequence is TGTGCCAGCAGCCCGGGGGCAGTGAACACTGAAGCTTTCTTT. This encodes CASSPGAVNTEAFF.

This chain links TRBV11-1 with TRBJ2-5; the D gene is possibly TRBD1 (5 bases). The V and J ends lost 4 bases and 4 bases respectively, with 13 bases between them. From germline, CDR1 is SGHAT and CDR2 FQDESV (reference sequence). This CDR3 region has 14 residues. CDR3 coding DNA: TGTGCCAGCAGCTCTCCAGGGTCGGGAGAGACCCAGTACTTC. This encodes CASSSPGSGETQYF.

This chain connects TRBV27 to TRBJ1-1, with D possibly matching TRBD1 (5 bases). The CDR3 has 13 residues. Germline V gives CDR1 MNHEY, CDR2 SMNVEV (reference sequence). V lost 3 bases to trimming and J lost 3 bases, with 8 bases between them. CDR3 nucleotide sequence: TGTGCCAGCAGTTTCTGGGGCGACACTGAAGCTTTCTTT. Amino acids: CASSFWGDTEAFF.

About this clone itself: The junction shows a germline mismatch at one end, possibly a read error. CDR3: CAGSAGGAQGQETQYF. The CDR3 DNA reads TGTGCCGGCAGCGCGGGGGGGGCCCAGGGGCAAGAGACCCAGTACTTC. V gene TRBV7-8 combines with J gene TRBJ2-5; 9 positions match TRBD2. Germline lookup yields CDR1 SGHVS and CDR2 FQNEAQ. The CDR3 sequence is 16 residues long.

This chain links TRBV18 with TRBJ2-5, with 10 bases aligning to TRBD2. The junction had 3 bases not matched to a gene; V was cut back by 0 bases and J by 5 bases. The CDR3 contains 15 residues. Germline V lookup: CDR1 KGHSH, CDR2 LQKENI. The CDR3 bases are TGTGCCAGCTCACCACCGGGACTAGCGAGGGAGACCCAGTACTTC. Its translation: CASSPPGLARETQYF.

The genes are TRBV9 and TRBJ2-3, with TRBD2 matching 11 bases. From germline, CDR1 is SGDLS and CDR2 YYNGEE. V was pared by 2 bases and J by 0 bases, with 2 bases of the junction left unmatched. This CDR3 has 16 residues. The CDR3 nucleotides read TGTGCCAGCAGCGTCTCTAGCGGGAGGAGCACAGATACGCAGTATTTT. This gives the protein CASSVSSGRSTDTQYF.

The V and J genes are TRBV7-6 and TRBJ2-3, with unresolved D. Germline V gene sequence: CDR1 SGHVS, CDR2 FNYEAQ. This CDR3 spans 13 amino acids. Between the trimmed V and J ends, which lost 0 bases and 3 bases, there was a span of 4 bases. This chain's CDR3 is CASSLAETDTQYF. CDR3 in DNA: TGTGCCAGCAGCTTAGCGGAAACAGATACGCAGTATTTT.

The chain joins TRBV30 to TRBJ1-5; 7 nucleotides match TRBD1. CDR1 and CDR2 from the germline V gene are GTSNPN and SVGIG (reference sequence). Trimming took 0 bases from V and 7 from J; bases not matched to a gene: 9. This CDR3 has 15 residues. The CDR3 is CAWSVLRDRGQPQHF. The CDR3 DNA is TGTGCCTGGAGTGTATTACGGGACAGAGGGCAGCCCCAGCATTTT.

This chain joins TRBV7-2 and TRBJ2-7, with a tentative D call TRBD2 (7 bases). The CDR3 is 15 residues long. In germline, CDR1 is SGHTA, CDR2 FQGNSA. V was trimmed by 1 base and J by 4 bases, leaving 14 bases between them. The CDR3 is CASSLGGGASYEQYF. The CDR3 nucleotides are TGTGCCAGCAGCTTAGGGGGGGGCGCAAGTTACGAGCAGTACTTC.

The chain uses TRBV11-2 and TRBJ1-2; D is ambiguous. This CDR3 has 12 amino acids. V was pared by 5 bases and J by 7 bases, with 11 bases between. Germline values: CDR1 SGHAT, CDR2 FQNNGV. The CDR3 DNA is TGTGCCAGCAGCCCGGGCTCCCGTGGCTACACCTTC. It specifies CASSPGSRGYTF. The full variable domain, rest sourced from reference TRBV11-2 and TRBJ1-2, is EAGVAQSPRYKIIEKRQSVAFWCNPISGHATLYWYQQILGQGPKLLIQFQNNGVVDDSQLPKDRFSAERLKGVDSTLKIQPAKLEDSAVYLCASSPGSRGYTFGSGTRLTVV.

This chain connects TRBV5-6 to TRBJ2-3; maybe TRBD1 (5 bases). The germline V gene has CDR1 SGHDT and CDR2 YYEEEE. V was clipped by 3 bases and J by 2 bases, with 13 bases between them. The CDR3 totals 15 residues. The CDR3 spells CASSSGTGATDTQYF. The CDR3 nucleotides are TGTGCCAGCAGCTCGGGTACAGGAGCCACAGATACGCAGTATTTT.

This chain links TRBV2 with TRBJ2-2; the match to TRBD2 covers 7 bases. CDR1 SNHLY and CDR2 FYNNEI come from the germline V gene. The CDR3 consists of 14 residues. V shed 7 bases and J 4 bases; nucleotides not matched to a gene: 6. The CDR3 loop is CASKGGRGTGELFF. The CDR3 bases are TGTGCCAGCAAGGGCGGGAGAGGCACCGGGGAGCTGTTTTTT.

The rearrangement uses TRBV10-1 and TRBJ2-7, with D perhaps assigned TRBD1 or TRBD2 (5 bases each). Trimming took 2 bases from V and 8 from J, leaving 13 bases between them. The CDR3 spans 13 residues. Per the germline V gene, CDR1 is WNHNN and CDR2 is SYGVQD (reference sequence). CDR3 nucleotide sequence: TGCGCCAGCAGTGAGGATAGTCTGGGACAGCAGTACTTC. Its protein is CASSEDSLGQQYF.

Of note for this clone: A junction boundary mismatches the germline segment, possibly from a read error. This sequence joins TRBV7-7 and TRBJ2-3; D uncertain. CDR1 and CDR2 from the germline V gene are SSHAT and FNYEAQ (reference sequence). This CDR3 has 13 residues. This CDR3 is CASSLGSRNTQYF. The CDR3 region has the DNA TGTGCTAGCAGCTTAGGCTCACGCAATACGCAGTATTTT.

The chain carries TRBV19 and TRBJ1-1; maybe TRBD1 (5 bases). Germline lookup yields CDR1 LNHDA and CDR2 SQIVND (reference sequence). The ends were cut back, 4 bases at V and 4 bases at J, with 10 bases in the middle. The CDR3 sequence is 13 residues long. DNA of the CDR3: TGTGCCAGTAGTAATACAGGTGGCACTGAAGCTTTCTTT. Translating gives CASSNTGGTEAFF.

V gene TRBV7-9 combines with J gene TRBJ2-7; the D gene is possibly TRBD1 (5 bases). Trimming cost V 6 bases and J 6 bases, with 12 bases left between them. CDR3 length equals 12 residues. The germline V gene has CDR1 SEHNR and CDR2 FQNEAQ (reference sequence). CDR3 loop: CASSTGQGEQYF. The CDR3 DNA sequence: TGTGCCAGCAGTACAGGTCAAGGCGAGCAGTACTTC.

Remarks on this clone: The sample has other DNA sequences that encode this CDR3 too. The rearrangement links TRBV6-6 to TRBJ1-5, with D tentatively TRBD1 (6 bases). Germline V gene lookup returns CDR1 MNHNY and CDR2 SVGAGI (reference sequence). Trimming stripped 2 bases from V and 7 bases from J, with 9 bases between. The CDR3 has 13 residues. DNA for the CDR3: TGTGCCAGCAGTTACGGTCAGGGGCAGCCCCAGCATTTT. Translated: CASSYGQGQPQHF.

This clone has a handful of counts. This chain uses TRBV5-6 with TRBJ1-1, with 11 nucleotides matching TRBD1. The CDR3 runs 15 residues. Per the germline V gene, CDR1 is SGHDT and CDR2 is YYEEEE. J gave up 4 bases and V 3 bases, and 5 bases lay outside the gene matches. CDR3 DNA sequence: TGTGCCAGCAGCTCCAGGGACAGGGGGAGCACTGAAGCTTTCTTT. Translation: CASSSRDRGSTEAFF.

This sequence joins TRBV19 and TRBJ2-4; D is possibly TRBD2 (5 bases). Germline values: CDR1 LNHDA, CDR2 SQIVND (reference sequence). The CDR3 sequence is 16 residues long. V shed 4 bases and J shed 0 bases, with 13 bases lying between them. DNA of the CDR3: TGTGCCAGTAGTAAGAGACGGGAACTAGCCAAAAACATTCAGTACTTC. This translates into CASSKRRELAKNIQYF.

The chain uses TRBV11-2 and TRBJ2-1, with 9 bases fitting TRBD2. Germline trimming cut 3 bases from V and 3 bases from J; bases unmatched to any gene: 3. CDR1 and CDR2 from the germline V gene are SGHAT and FQNNGV. This CDR3 comprises 15 residues. CDR3 in DNA: TGTGCCAGCAGCTTGGTACTAGCGGGCTACAATGAGCAGTTCTTC. This translates into CASSLVLAGYNEQFF.

The chain links TRBV19 to TRBJ2-5; 8 nucleotides line up with TRBD1. The CDR3 totals 17 residues. Germline CDR1 LNHDA, CDR2 SQIVND (reference sequence). J was trimmed by 4 bases and V by 2 bases; bases with no gene match: 12. The CDR3 coding sequence is TGTGCCAGTAGTATACCCGGCAGGGGGCCGTCGCGAGAGACCCAGTACTTC. Encoded protein: CASSIPGRGPSRETQYF. The full variable domain, rest sourced from reference TRBV19 and TRBJ2-5, is DGGITQSPKYLFRKEGQNVTLSCEQNLNHDAMYWYRQDPGQGLRLIYYSQIVNDFQKGDIAEGYSVSREKKESFPLTVTSAQKNPTAFYLCASSIPGRGPSRETQYFGPGTRLLVL.

This clone was observed once. The chain uses TRBV7-3 and TRBJ2-1; D ambiguous. Germline CDR1 and CDR2: SGHTA and FQGTGA. V lost 0 bases, J lost 3 bases, and 6 bases lay in between. This CDR3 contains 14 residues. The CDR3 coding sequence is TGTGCCAGCAGCTTAACCGGCAACTACAATGAGCAGTTCTTC. This sequence encodes CASSLTGNYNEQFF.

Of note for this clone: One base separates it from a far larger clone, so it is likely a read error. The rearrangement uses TRBV2 and TRBJ2-5, with 7 positions matching TRBD2. With 4 bases clipped from V and 9 bases from J, the junction kept 8 bases outside the gene matches. The CDR3 sequence is 13 residues long. Germline V gene lookup returns CDR1 SNHLY and CDR2 FYNNEI. CDR3 DNA sequence: TGTGCCAGCAGTGGAATCTCCCGGGGGGCCCAGTACTTC. Amino acid sequence: CASSGISRGAQYF.

The V gene is TRBV7-6, the J gene TRBJ2-7; 9 bases are a match to TRBD2. V lost 5 bases to trimming and J lost 4 bases; unmatched junction nucleotides: 6. The CDR3 contains 14 residues. From germline, CDR1 is SGHVS and CDR2 FNYEAQ. The CDR3 DNA sequence: TGTGCCAGCAGCAGTAGCGGGGGAGGGTACGAGCAGTACTTC. As protein: CASSSSGGGYEQYF.